This TCR beta chain was obtained from a study of cytomegalovirus exposure and HLA in healthy donors. Study-wide points: According to the study, roughly 180 TCR beta chains were cytomegalovirus-associated. The dataset shows that most TCR sequences were rare, while some public TCRs occurred in many donors. High sensitivity and specificity were reportedly achieved when the classifier diagnosed cytomegalovirus status. In vitro confirmation showed a few CMV-associated chains to be CMV antigen specific.

The CDR3 length is 14 residues. With 5 bases removed from V and 4 bases from J, the gap between germline ends came to 16 bases. Germline-derived CDR1 and CDR2 are SGHKS and YYEKEE (reference sequence). On this clone itself: Antigen: not known.

Clones were sequenced by immunoSEQ multiplex PCR, and TCRdb holds only the in-frame ones, with some missing. This sample has around 130,000 clones, with 89% found just once. Sequenced material: PBMCs. This chain connects TRBV5-5 to TRBJ2-7, with D possibly matching TRBD2 (5 bases). The TCR was taken from a man aged 25-45 years in good health and CMV-seronegative. The CDR3 DNA reads as TGTGCCAGCAGATCCCCAGCGGTGCCGTACGAGCAGTACTTC. The encoded protein is CASRSPAVPYEQYF.